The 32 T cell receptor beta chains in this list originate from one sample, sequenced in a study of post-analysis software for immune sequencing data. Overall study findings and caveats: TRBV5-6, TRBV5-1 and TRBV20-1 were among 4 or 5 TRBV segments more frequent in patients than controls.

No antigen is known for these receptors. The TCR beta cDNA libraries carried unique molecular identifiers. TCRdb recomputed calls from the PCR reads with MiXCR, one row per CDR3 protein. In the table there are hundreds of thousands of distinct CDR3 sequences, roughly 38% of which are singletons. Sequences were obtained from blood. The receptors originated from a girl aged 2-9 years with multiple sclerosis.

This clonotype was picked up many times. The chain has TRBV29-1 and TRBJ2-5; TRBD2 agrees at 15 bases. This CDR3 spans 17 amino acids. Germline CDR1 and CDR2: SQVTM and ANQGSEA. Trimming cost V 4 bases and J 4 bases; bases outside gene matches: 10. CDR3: CSVVGLAGGPPAETQYF. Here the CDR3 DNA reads TGCAGCGTTGTAGGACTAGCGGGAGGGCCCCCTGCAGAGACCCAGTACTTC.

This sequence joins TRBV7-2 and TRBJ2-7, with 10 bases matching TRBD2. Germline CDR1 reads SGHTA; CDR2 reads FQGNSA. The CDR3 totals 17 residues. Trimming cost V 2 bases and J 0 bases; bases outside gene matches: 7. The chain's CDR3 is CASSLPASGSSSYEQYF. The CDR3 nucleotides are TGTGCCAGCAGCTTACCGGCTAGCGGGAGCAGCTCCTACGAGCAGTACTTC.

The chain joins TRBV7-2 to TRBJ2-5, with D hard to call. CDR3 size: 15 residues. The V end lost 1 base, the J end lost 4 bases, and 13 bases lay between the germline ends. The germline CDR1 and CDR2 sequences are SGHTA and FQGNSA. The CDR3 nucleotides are TGTGCCAGCAGCTTAGGCGCAACGGTTCGAGAGACCCAGTACTTC. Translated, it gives CASSLGATVRETQYF.

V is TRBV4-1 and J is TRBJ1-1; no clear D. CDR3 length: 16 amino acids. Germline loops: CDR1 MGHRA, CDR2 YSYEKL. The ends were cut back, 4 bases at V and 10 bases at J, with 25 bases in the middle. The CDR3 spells CASSPDSELTTLLAFF. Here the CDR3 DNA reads TGCGCCAGCAGCCCCGATTCAGAGCTTACGACTTTATTAGCTTTCTTT.

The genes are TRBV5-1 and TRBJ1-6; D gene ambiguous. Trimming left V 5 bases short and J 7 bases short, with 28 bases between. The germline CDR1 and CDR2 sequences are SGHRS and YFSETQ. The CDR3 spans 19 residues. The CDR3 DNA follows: TGCGCCAGCAGTCAAATGGATCTGACCGCGGGCAAACGGAATTCACCCCTCCACTTT. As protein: CASSQMDLTAGKRNSPLHF.

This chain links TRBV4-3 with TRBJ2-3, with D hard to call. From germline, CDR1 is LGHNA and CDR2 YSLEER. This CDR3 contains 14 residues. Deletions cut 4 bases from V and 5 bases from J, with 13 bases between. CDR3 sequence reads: CASSPRWALDTQYF. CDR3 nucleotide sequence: TGCGCCAGCAGCCCCCGGTGGGCTTTAGATACGCAGTATTTT.

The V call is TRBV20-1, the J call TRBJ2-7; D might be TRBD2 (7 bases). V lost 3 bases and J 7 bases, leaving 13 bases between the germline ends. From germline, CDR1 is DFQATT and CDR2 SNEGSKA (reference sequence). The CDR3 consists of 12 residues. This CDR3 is CSARGGGNEQYF. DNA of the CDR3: TGCAGTGCTAGGGGAGGGGGTAATGAGCAGTACTTC.

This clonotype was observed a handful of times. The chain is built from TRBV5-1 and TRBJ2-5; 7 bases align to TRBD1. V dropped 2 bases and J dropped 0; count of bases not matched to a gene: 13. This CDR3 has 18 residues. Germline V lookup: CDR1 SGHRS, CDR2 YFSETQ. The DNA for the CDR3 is TGCGCCAGCAGCTTTACCCCTACAGGGGCGAGGTACCAAGAGACCCAGTACTTC. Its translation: CASSFTPTGARYQETQYF. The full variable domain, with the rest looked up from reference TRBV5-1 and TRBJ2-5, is KAGVTQTPRYLIKTRGQQVTLSCSPISGHRSVSWYQQTPGQGLQFLFEYFSETQRNKGNFPGRFSGRQFSNSRSEMNVSTLELGDSALYLCASSFTPTGARYQETQYFGPGTRLLVL.

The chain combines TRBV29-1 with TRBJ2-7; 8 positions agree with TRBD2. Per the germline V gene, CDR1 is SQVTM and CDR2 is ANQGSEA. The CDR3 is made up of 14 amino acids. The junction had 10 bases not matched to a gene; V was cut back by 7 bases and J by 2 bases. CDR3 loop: CSAIGSGRAYEQYF. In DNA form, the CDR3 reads TGCAGCGCCATAGGCAGCGGGAGAGCCTACGAGCAGTACTTC.

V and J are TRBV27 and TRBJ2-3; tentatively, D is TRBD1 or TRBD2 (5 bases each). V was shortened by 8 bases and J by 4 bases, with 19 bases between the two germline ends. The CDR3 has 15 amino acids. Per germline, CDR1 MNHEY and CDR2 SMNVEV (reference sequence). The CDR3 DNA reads TGTGCCAGCGGACGGGGACCGTTGGTGGCAGATACGCAGTATTTT. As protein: CASGRGPLVADTQYF.

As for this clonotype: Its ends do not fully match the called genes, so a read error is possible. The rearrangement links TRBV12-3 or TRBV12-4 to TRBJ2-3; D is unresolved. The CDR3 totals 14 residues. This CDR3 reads CASSLGRHTDMQYF. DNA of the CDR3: TGTGCCAGCAGTTTGGGCAGGCACACAGATATGCAGTATTTT.

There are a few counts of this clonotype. The CDR3 nucleotides read TGTGCCAGCAGTTCCCACCACGTACTACAGGGGAGCGAGCAGTACTTC. Protein: CASSSHHVLQGSEQYF. This sequence joins TRBV28 and TRBJ2-4, with 7 bases aligning to TRBD1. Judging by the DNA end, TRBJ2-7 fits better; the J call may be wrong. In germline, CDR1 is MDHEN, CDR2 SYDVKM. The CDR3 contains 16 residues.

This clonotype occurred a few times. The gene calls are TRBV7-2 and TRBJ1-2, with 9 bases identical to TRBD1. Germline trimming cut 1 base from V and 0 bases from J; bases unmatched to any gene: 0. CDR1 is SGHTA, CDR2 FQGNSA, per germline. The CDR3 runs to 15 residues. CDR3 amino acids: CASSLGQGANYGYTF. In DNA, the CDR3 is TGTGCCAGCAGCTTAGGACAGGGGGCTAACTATGGCTACACCTTC.

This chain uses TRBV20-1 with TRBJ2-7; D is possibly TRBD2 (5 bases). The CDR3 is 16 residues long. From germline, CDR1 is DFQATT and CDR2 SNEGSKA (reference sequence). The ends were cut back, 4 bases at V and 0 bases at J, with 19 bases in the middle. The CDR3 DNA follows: TGCAGTGCTATCCCTTGGCGAGCGGACGGCTCCTACGAGCAGTACTTC. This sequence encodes CSAIPWRADGSYEQYF.

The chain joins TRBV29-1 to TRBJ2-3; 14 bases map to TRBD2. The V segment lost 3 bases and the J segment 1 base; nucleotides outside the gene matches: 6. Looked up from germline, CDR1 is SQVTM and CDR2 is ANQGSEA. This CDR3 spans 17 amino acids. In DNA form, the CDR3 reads TGCAGCGTTGAGACTAGCGGGAGGGGAGAGGGCACAGATACGCAGTATTTT. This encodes CSVETSGRGEGTDTQYF.

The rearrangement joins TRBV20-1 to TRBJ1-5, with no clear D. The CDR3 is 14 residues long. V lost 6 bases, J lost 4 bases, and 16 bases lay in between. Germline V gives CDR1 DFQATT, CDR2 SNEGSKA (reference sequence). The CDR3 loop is CSAKGLAENQPQHF. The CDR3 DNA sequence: TGCAGTGCCAAGGGTCTAGCTGAGAATCAGCCCCAGCATTTT.

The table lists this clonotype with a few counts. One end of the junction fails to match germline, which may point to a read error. The CDR3 sequence is CASSQFYDEQFF. CDR3 sequence (DNA): TGTGCCAGCAGCCAATTCTACGATGAGCAGTTCTTC. The chain joins TRBV4-2 to TRBJ2-1; D gene uncertain. Germline assignment: CDR1 LGHNA and CDR2 YNFKEQ. The CDR3 length is 12 residues.

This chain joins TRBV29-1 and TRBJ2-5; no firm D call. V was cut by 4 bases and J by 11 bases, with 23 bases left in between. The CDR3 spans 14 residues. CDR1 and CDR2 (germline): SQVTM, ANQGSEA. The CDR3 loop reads CSVAARLSYNEQYF. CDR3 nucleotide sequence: TGCAGCGTTGCTGCTCGCCTATCCTACAATGAGCAGTACTTC.

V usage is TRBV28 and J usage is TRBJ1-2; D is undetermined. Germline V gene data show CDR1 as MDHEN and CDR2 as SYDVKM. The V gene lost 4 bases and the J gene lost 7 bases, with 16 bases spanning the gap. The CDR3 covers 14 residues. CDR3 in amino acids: CASSSTVRSGGYTF. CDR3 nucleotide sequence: TGTGCCAGCAGTTCCACAGTGCGTTCAGGTGGCTACACCTTC.

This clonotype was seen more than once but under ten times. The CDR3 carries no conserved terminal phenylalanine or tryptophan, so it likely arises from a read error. The CDR3 DNA is TGTGCCATCAGTGAGTCCCGGGACAGGGGGTATGGCTACACCTTA. It codes for CAISESRDRGYGYTL. The rearrangement links TRBV10-3 to TRBJ1-2; 11 bases line up with TRBD1. Germline CDR1 reads ENHRY; CDR2 reads SYGVKD. Losses at the gene ends were 0 bases for V and 5 bases for J; bases not matched to a gene: 2. CDR3 length: 15 amino acids.

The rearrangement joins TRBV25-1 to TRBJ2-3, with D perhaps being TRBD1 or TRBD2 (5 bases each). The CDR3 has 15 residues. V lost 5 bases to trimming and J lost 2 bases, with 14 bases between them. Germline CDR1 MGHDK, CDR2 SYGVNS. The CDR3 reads CASSPRGVHTDTQYF. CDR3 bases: TGTGCCAGCAGTCCCCGAGGGGTCCACACAGATACGCAGTATTTT.

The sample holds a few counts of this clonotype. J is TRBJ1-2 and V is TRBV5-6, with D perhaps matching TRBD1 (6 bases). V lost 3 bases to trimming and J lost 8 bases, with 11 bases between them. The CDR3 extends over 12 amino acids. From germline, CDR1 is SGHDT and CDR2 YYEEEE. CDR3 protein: CASSSTGLGYTF. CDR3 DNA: TGTGCCAGCAGCTCTACAGGGCTGGGCTACACCTTC.

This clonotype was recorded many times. Here the CDR3 reads CASSQFPGLEDYEQYF. CDR3 nucleotides: TGCGCCAGCAGCCAATTTCCGGGACTAGAAGACTACGAGCAGTACTTC. This chain uses TRBV4-3 with TRBJ2-7, with 8 positions matching TRBD2. Germline V gene sequence: CDR1 LGHNA, CDR2 YSLEER. The CDR3 length is 16 residues. V trimming: 2 bases; J trimming: 3 bases; junction bases outside the gene matches: 9.

CDR3 sequence: CASSKGQGANQPQHF. The CDR3 DNA follows: TGTGCCAGCAGCAAAGGACAGGGGGCCAATCAGCCCCAGCATTTT. The chain recombines TRBV7-9 with TRBJ1-5, with 11 positions matching TRBD1. The CDR3 totals 15 residues. The J segment lost 3 bases and the V segment lost 5 bases, leaving 3 bases of the junction unmatched. Germline CDR1 reads SEHNR; CDR2 reads FQNEAQ (reference sequence).

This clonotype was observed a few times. As DNA, the CDR3 is TGTGCCAGCAGTTCCCGGGGGGATGGCTACACCTTC. It yields the protein CASSSRGDGYTF. This rearrangement joins TRBV12-3 or TRBV12-4 to TRBJ1-2, with D possibly matching TRBD1 (5 bases). This CDR3 comprises 12 residues. Trimming took off 4 bases at V and 6 bases at J, with 9 bases between the two ends.

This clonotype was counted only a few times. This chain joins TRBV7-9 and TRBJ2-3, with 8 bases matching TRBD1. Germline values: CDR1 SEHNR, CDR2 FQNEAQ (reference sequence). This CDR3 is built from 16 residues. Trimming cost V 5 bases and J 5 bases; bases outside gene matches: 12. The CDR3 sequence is CASSGRQGAREDTQYF. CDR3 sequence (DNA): TGTGCCAGCAGCGGACGTCAGGGGGCGAGGGAAGATACGCAGTATTTT.

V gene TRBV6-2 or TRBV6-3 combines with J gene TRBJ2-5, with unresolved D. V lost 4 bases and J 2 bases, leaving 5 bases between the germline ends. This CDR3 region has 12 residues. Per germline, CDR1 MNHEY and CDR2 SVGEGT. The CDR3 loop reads CASSFRQETQYF. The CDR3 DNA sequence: TGTGCCAGCAGTTTCCGGCAAGAGACCCAGTACTTC.

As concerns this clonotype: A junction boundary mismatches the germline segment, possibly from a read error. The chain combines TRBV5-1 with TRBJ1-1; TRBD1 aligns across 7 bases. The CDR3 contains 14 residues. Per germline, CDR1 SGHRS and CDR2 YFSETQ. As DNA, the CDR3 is TGCGCCAGCAGCATCCAGGGGGGGAACGCTGAAGCTTTCTTT. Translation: CASSIQGGNAEAFF.

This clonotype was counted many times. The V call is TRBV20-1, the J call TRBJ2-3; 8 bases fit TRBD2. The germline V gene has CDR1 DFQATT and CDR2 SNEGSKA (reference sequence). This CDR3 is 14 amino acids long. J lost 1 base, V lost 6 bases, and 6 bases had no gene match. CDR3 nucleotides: TGCAGTGCGCCCACTAGCGGTCGCACAGATACGCAGTATTTT. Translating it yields CSAPTSGRTDTQYF.

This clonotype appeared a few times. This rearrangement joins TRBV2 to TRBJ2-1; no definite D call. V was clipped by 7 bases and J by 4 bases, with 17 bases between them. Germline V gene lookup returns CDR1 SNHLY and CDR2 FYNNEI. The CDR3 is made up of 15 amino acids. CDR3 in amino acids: CASTAVHNPYNEQFF. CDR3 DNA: TGTGCCAGCACGGCGGTCCACAATCCTTACAATGAGCAGTTCTTC.

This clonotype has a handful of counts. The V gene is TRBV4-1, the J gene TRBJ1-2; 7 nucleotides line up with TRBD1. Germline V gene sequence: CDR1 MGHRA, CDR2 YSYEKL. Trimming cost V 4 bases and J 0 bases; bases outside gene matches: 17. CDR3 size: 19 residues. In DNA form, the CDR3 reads TGCGCCAGCAGCCGCGGACCCGGGACAGCCCTTTCGTCTAACTATGGCTACACCTTC. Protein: CASSRGPGTALSSNYGYTF.

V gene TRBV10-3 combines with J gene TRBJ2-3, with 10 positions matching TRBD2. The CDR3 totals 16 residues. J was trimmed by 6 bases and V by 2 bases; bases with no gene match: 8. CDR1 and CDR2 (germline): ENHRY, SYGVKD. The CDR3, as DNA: TGTGCCATCAGTGAGAGACTAGCGGGTCCGGGCGATACGCAGTATTTT. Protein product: CAISERLAGPGDTQYF.